Sequencing of this T cell receptor (beta chain) was carried out in a study of vaccination effects on CD4 cells after COVID-19. Repertoires were generated with immunoSEQ multiplex PCR, while TCRdb's copy carries only in-frame clones and drops some. The sample lists tens of thousands of clones, about four fifths seen once, with around 3% in the top ten. On this clone itself: What it recognizes is unknown.

Germline V gene sequence: CDR1 LGHDT, CDR2 YNNKEL (reference sequence). Between the trimmed V and J ends, which lost 1 base and 2 bases, there was a span of 6 bases. This CDR3 has 14 amino acids. When less than 13 days of culture had elapsed, CD4+ T cells were isolated. The V and J genes are TRBV3-1 (or the pseudogene TRBV3-2) and TRBJ1-5; no clear D gene. The sample consisted of CD4+ T cells from PBMCs cultured without peptide, taken before COVID-19 vaccination. The sequence was obtained from a human donor who received a COVID-19 vaccine. CDR3 in DNA: TGTGCCAGCAGCCAAGTTACGGGCAATCAGCCCCAGCATTTT. Amino acids: CASSQVTGNQPQHF.